Each of the 4 T cell receptor beta chains below was sequenced from the same sample in a study of T cell repertoires in cytomegalovirus infection. TCRdb itself ran the reads through MiXCR, one entry per CDR3 protein. Here the sample spans approximately 270,000 distinct CDR3 sequences, around 20% being singletons. Antigens of these TCRs are unknown. The specimen was cultured PBMCs, collected from culture after CMV antigen stimulation. These TCRs come from a human donor in good health (CMV status not recorded). Some clones in this sample may be carry-over from other donors' samples.

This clonotype was seen a handful of times. The genes are TRBV9 and TRBJ1-4; D gene ambiguous. Germline CDR1 and CDR2: SGDLS and YYNGEE. The CDR3 runs to 13 residues. V lost 3 bases, J lost 6 bases, and 9 bases lay in between. The CDR3 DNA reads TGTGCCAGCAGCGAGCGGACGGATGAAAAACTGTTTTTT. Protein sequence: CASSERTDEKLFF.

This clonotype showed up just a few times. The rearrangement joins TRBV12-3 or TRBV12-4 to TRBJ2-2; D is possibly TRBD2 (6 bases). V lost 3 bases and J lost 5, with 13 bases in between. The CDR3 has 15 residues. The CDR3 nucleotides are TGTGCCAGCAGTTTTCAGCGGGCCGGGACCGGGGAGCTGTTTTTT. Encoded protein: CASSFQRAGTGELFF.

The J gene is TRBJ2-5, the V gene TRBV6-1; weak D call: TRBD2 (6 bases). Deletions cut 5 bases from V and 3 bases from J, with 16 bases between. The CDR3 is 15 amino acids. CDR1 and CDR2 (germline): MNHNS, SASEGT. In DNA form, the CDR3 reads TGTGCCAGCAGTTACCCTAGCAGGACTAAAGAGACCCAGTACTTC. This sequence encodes CASSYPSRTKETQYF.

The chain is built from TRBV7-2 and TRBJ1-4; D is undetermined. CDR1 is SGHTA, CDR2 FQGNSA, per germline. Trimming stripped 3 bases from V and 8 bases from J, with 16 bases between. The CDR3 length is 15 residues. CDR3 nucleotides: TGTGCCAGCAGCTTGTTAGGGCTTCGATCGGAAAAACTGTTTTTT. This gives the protein CASSLLGLRSEKLFF. Filled out from reference TRBV7-2 and TRBJ1-4, the complete variable domain reads GAGVSQSPSNKVTEKGKDVELRCDPISGHTALYWYRQSLGQGLEFLIYFQGNSAPDKSGLPSDRFSAERTGGSVSTLTIQRTQQEDSAVYLCASSLLGLRSEKLFFGSGTQLSVL.